This T cell receptor (beta chain) originates from a study of shared clonotypes between healthy human individuals. Of note for this clone: Its antigen is unidentified. Other DNA sequences of this sample code for an identical CDR3.

Donors included only healthy HIV-negative adults lacking recent acute infections or vaccinations. The assay ran at deep level. Under the authors' procedure: ImmunoSEQ output lacked quality scores and full-length reads, limiting matched filtering. The method was immunoSEQ multiplex PCR; TCRdb's version includes in-frame clones alone and lacks a portion of them. D and trimming were read from the DNA, whereas the V and J calls and clone size are those reported in that table. Found here are 450,000 to 500,000 clones, roughly 78% of them singletons; the top ten hold approximately 12%. V lost 0 bases to trimming and J lost 3 bases, with 2 bases between them. The CDR3 has 12 residues. From germline, CDR1 is SGDLS and CDR2 YYNGEE. Broader study findings: Measured sharing among donors was expected to vary with sequencing depth.

The rearrangement joins TRBV9 to TRBJ2-3; D gene unclear. Source material: PBMCs. The origin of this receptor is a woman aged 40 to 50 in good health. Some clones in this sample may be carry-over from other donors' samples. The CDR3 loop reads CASSVVTDTQYF. The CDR3, as DNA: TGTGCCAGCAGCGTAGTAACAGATACGCAGTATTTT.